One sample yielded the 30 T cell receptor beta chains listed below, sequenced in a study of cytomegalovirus exposure and HLA in healthy donors (dated by TCRdb to the late 2010s). The method behind the library was the immunoSEQ multiplex PCR assay. For the multiplex PCR, a mixture combining 60 forward primers for TCR Vbeta segments and 13 reverse primers for TCR Jbeta segments was used. Not all clones reach the TCRdb copy of this immuneACCESS table, which keeps in-frame sequences only. Checked studies attribute under half of the gap to unresolved V genes and leave the rest unexplained. The sample table records about 120,000 clones; roughly 80% of these occur just once. The top ten hold roughly a fifth of the sample. Sequencing was carried out using PBMCs. The receptor set was obtained from a man aged 25-45 years in good health and CMV-seropositive.

The gene calls are TRBV5-1 and TRBJ2-7; 7 nucleotides match TRBD2. Trimming cost V 0 bases and J 0 bases; bases outside gene matches: 3. The germline V gene encodes CDR1 SGHRS and CDR2 YFSETQ. The CDR3 is 15 residues long. CDR3 nucleotide sequence: TGCGCCAGCAGCTTGGGTCTAGCGGCCTCCTACGAGCAGTACTTC. Translated: CASSLGLAASYEQYF.

The chain's CDR3 is CASSLGGGLDQPQHF. CDR3 in DNA: TGCGCCAGCAGCTTGGGGGGGGGTTTGGATCAGCCCCAGCATTTT. The chain links TRBV5-1 to TRBJ1-5; maybe TRBD1 (5 bases). The CDR3 spans 15 residues. CDR1 is SGHRS and CDR2 is YFSETQ in the germline V gene. Trimming pared 0 bases from V and 5 bases from J, leaving 12 bases between.

A note on this clone: One junction end disagrees with the germline gene, perhaps due to a read error. The chain links TRBV7-9 to TRBJ2-1; 9 positions match TRBD1. Per the germline V gene, CDR1 is SEHNR and CDR2 is FQNEAQ (reference sequence). The CDR3 totals 15 residues. CDR3: CASSLGTGGYYEQFF. CDR3 DNA sequence: TGTGCCAGCAGCTTAGGTACAGGGGGCTACTATGAGCAGTTCTTC.

V gene TRBV29-1 combines with J gene TRBJ2-7; 9 bases are shared with TRBD1. Trimming at V came to 0 bases and at J to 2 bases, leaving 2 bases not matched to a gene. In germline, CDR1 is SQVTM, CDR2 ANQGSEA. The CDR3 runs 14 residues. The CDR3 DNA reads as TGCAGCGTTGAAGACCGACAGGGGGCCTACGAGCAGTACTTC. Translation: CSVEDRQGAYEQYF.

V usage is TRBV5-6 and J usage is TRBJ1-4; maybe TRBD1 (5 bases). The V gene lost 4 bases and the J gene lost 0 bases, with 13 bases spanning the gap. The CDR3 spans 16 residues. Germline V gene sequence: CDR1 SGHDT, CDR2 YYEEEE. The CDR3 reads CASSRPTDTTNEKLFF. For the CDR3, the DNA is TGTGCCAGCAGCCGACCGACGGACACAACTAATGAAAAACTGTTTTTT. Complete variable domain (other parts from reference TRBV5-6 and TRBJ1-4): DAGVTQSPTHLIKTRGQQVTLRCSPKSGHDTVSWYQQALGQGPQFIFQYYEEEERQRGNFPDRFSGHQFPNYSSELNVNALLLGDSALYLCASSRPTDTTNEKLFFGSGTQLSVL.

V is TRBV5-1 and J is TRBJ2-4, with 9 bases matching TRBD2. The V gene's germline CDR1 is SGHRS and CDR2 YFSETQ. V shed 2 bases and J 5 bases; nucleotides not matched to a gene: 8. This CDR3 comprises 16 residues. The CDR3 spells CASSLAGGVYENIQYF. The CDR3 nucleotides read TGCGCCAGCAGCTTAGCGGGGGGAGTTTATGAAAACATTCAGTACTTC.

The V call is TRBV5-1, the J call TRBJ1-1; TRBD1 aligns across 12 bases. Germline V gives CDR1 SGHRS, CDR2 YFSETQ. V lost 5 bases, J lost 1 base, and 3 bases stayed unmatched. This CDR3 has 15 residues. The CDR3 spells CASRGQGARNTEAFF. The CDR3, as DNA: TGCGCCAGCAGGGGACAGGGGGCCCGGAACACTGAAGCTTTCTTT.

This clone has a single count. V is TRBV4-2 and J is TRBJ1-4; 7 bases line up with TRBD1. After removal of 3 bases from V and 0 bases from J, the junction contained 1 base not matched to a gene. CDR3 length: 15 residues. Germline values: CDR1 LGHNA, CDR2 YNFKEQ. This chain's CDR3 is CASSQGTATNEKLFF. The CDR3 DNA reads TGTGCCAGCAGCCAGGGGACAGCAACTAATGAAAAACTGTTTTTT.

The CDR3, as DNA: TGTGCCAGCAGTTTACCCCAGGGGTCTAATTCACCCCTCCACTTT. Translation gives CASSLPQGSNSPLHF. V is TRBV27 and J is TRBJ1-6; D perhaps matches TRBD1 (6 bases). Trimming shortened V by 2 bases and J by 6 bases, and 11 bases separated the two germline ends. CDR1 is MNHEY, CDR2 SMNVEV, per germline (reference sequence). This CDR3 region has 15 residues.

This chain joins TRBV9 and TRBJ2-3; D possibly corresponds to TRBD2 (5 bases). The V end lost 3 bases, the J end lost 0 bases, and 11 bases lay between the germline ends. Germline-derived CDR1 and CDR2 are SGDLS and YYNGEE. The CDR3 length is 15 residues. In DNA form, the CDR3 reads TGTGCCAGCAGCGGCGATAGCGCCAGCACAGATACGCAGTATTTT. Residues: CASSGDSASTDTQYF.

Turning to this clone: Its ends do not fully match the called genes, so a read error is possible. J is TRBJ1-5 and V is TRBV7-9; D remains unclear. Germline V gene sequence: CDR1 SEHNR, CDR2 FQNEAQ (reference sequence). CDR3 length: 15 amino acids. The CDR3 DNA is TGTTCCAGCAGCCTGTCAACGGAGAGCAATCAGCCCCAGCATTTT. Translating it yields CSSSLSTESNQPQHF.

J is TRBJ2-2 and V is TRBV4-1; 7 bases match TRBD2. The germline V gene has CDR1 MGHRA and CDR2 YSYEKL. V was clipped by 1 base and J by 6 bases; unmatched bases: 5. This CDR3 comprises 15 residues. Written as DNA, the CDR3 is TGCGCCAGCAGCCAAGGAAGGGCGGGAGCCGGGGAGCTGTTTTTT. Residues: CASSQGRAGAGELFF.

The chain recombines TRBV29-1 with TRBJ2-5; D remains ambiguous. V lost 5 bases and J 5 bases, leaving 12 bases between the germline ends. The CDR3 is 12 residues long. CDR1 SQVTM and CDR2 ANQGSEA come from the germline V gene. CDR3 nucleotides: TGCAGCGTTAGAGAGACTGGCGAGACCCAGTACTTC. Its protein is CSVRETGETQYF.

This clone was found a few times. The rearrangement joins TRBV7-8 to TRBJ1-1, with D possibly being TRBD1 (5 bases). CDR1 is SGHVS and CDR2 is FQNEAQ in the germline V gene. The V end lost 6 bases, the J end lost 0 bases, and 11 bases lay between the germline ends. The CDR3 length is 14 residues. CDR3 amino acids: CASSLQTVNTEAFF. DNA of the CDR3: TGTGCCAGCAGTTTACAGACAGTGAACACTGAAGCTTTCTTT.

The chain links TRBV27 to TRBJ2-1; 11 bases map to TRBD2. Trimming removed 2 bases from V and 0 bases from J; junction bases left unmatched: 6. The CDR3 has 18 residues. The germline gives CDR1 MNHEY, CDR2 SMNVEV (reference sequence). The CDR3 region has the DNA TGTGCCAGCAGTTTACGGTGGGGACTAGCGGACTCCTACAATGAGCAGTTCTTC. Translated, it gives CASSLRWGLADSYNEQFF.

This clone appeared once. This CDR3 is also generated by other DNA sequences in the sample. This chain connects TRBV4-1 to TRBJ1-1; 8 positions match TRBD1. CDR3 length: 14 residues. CDR1 is MGHRA and CDR2 is YSYEKL in the germline V gene. Germline trimming cut 4 bases from V and 3 bases from J; bases unmatched to any gene: 4. The CDR3 DNA sequence: TGCGCCAGCAGCCGGCAGGGGGCTTACACTGAAGCTTTCTTT. It specifies CASSRQGAYTEAFF.

Concerning this clone: One end of the junction fails to match germline, which may point to a read error. The rearrangement uses TRBV7-9 and TRBJ2-3, with 9 nucleotides matching TRBD1. CDR3 length: 15 amino acids. Germline values: CDR1 SEHNR, CDR2 FQNEAQ (reference sequence). CDR3 DNA: TGTTCCAGCAGCCTCACAGGGGGCGCATCGGATACGCAGTATTTT. This encodes CSSSLTGGASDTQYF.

The chain employs TRBV7-9 and TRBJ2-6, with TRBD1 identical over 8 bases. Germline V gives CDR1 SEHNR, CDR2 FQNEAQ (reference sequence). V lost 4 bases, J lost 1 base, and 9 bases stayed unmatched. The CDR3 loop spans 18 amino acids. The CDR3 DNA follows: TGTGCCAGCAGCTCAGACAGGGACAGGCGGTCTGGGGCCAACGTCCTGACTTTC. It codes for CASSSDRDRRSGANVLTF. The full variable domain, rest sourced from reference TRBV7-9 and TRBJ2-6, is DTGVSQNPRHKITKRGQNVTFRCDPISEHNRLYWYRQTLGQGPEFLTYFQNEAQLEKSRLLSDRFSAERPKGSFSTLEIQRTEQGDSAMYLCASSSDRDRRSGANVLTFGAGSRLTVL.

This clone was detected once. The CDR3 DNA reads as TGTGCCAGCAGTTACTCCTCGGGACAGACTGAAGCTTTCTTT. Protein sequence: CASSYSSGQTEAFF. V is TRBV6-6 and J is TRBJ1-1; 7 bases map to TRBD1. The junction had 3 bases not matched to a gene; V was cut back by 0 bases and J by 5 bases. Germline V gene data show CDR1 as MNHNY and CDR2 as SVGAGI (reference sequence). This CDR3 contains 14 residues.

V gene TRBV5-1 combines with J gene TRBJ1-2; a possible D gene is TRBD1 (5 bases). The ends were cut back, 1 base at V and 5 bases at J, with 12 bases in the middle. The CDR3 spans 14 residues. From germline, CDR1 is SGHRS and CDR2 YFSETQ. CDR3 region: CASSLLGGHYGYTF. The CDR3 nucleotides read TGCGCCAGCAGCTTGTTGGGCGGACATTATGGCTACACCTTC.

The V and J genes are TRBV10-3 and TRBJ2-5; 11 bases are a match to TRBD2. V shed 11 bases and J 5 bases; nucleotides not matched to a gene: 4. This CDR3 has 12 residues. The germline gives CDR1 ENHRY, CDR2 SYGVKD. CDR3 DNA sequence: TGTGCCTCCCGGACTAGCGGGGAGACCCAGTACTTC. It translates to CASRTSGETQYF.

A few counts support this clone. CDR3 in amino acids: CASRGGARTGELFF. The CDR3 coding sequence is TGCGCCAGCAGGGGGGGGGCCCGAACCGGGGAGCTGTTTTTT. This chain joins TRBV5-1 and TRBJ2-2, with a possible D match to TRBD2 (7 bases). Trimming removed 5 bases at V and 5 bases at J, with 13 bases between. The CDR3 extends over 14 amino acids. Germline loops: CDR1 SGHRS, CDR2 YFSETQ.

V gene TRBV5-1 combines with J gene TRBJ1-2; D not certain. Germline V gene data show CDR1 as SGHRS and CDR2 as YFSETQ. The CDR3 length is 15 residues. The V end was cut by 0 bases, the J end by 0 bases, with 9 bases between. The CDR3 DNA is TGCGCCAGCAGCTTGGACCGGGGAGCTAACTATGGCTACACCTTC. It is translated as CASSLDRGANYGYTF.

This sequence joins TRBV6-5 and TRBJ2-1; 8 bases match TRBD2. V gave up 7 bases and J gave up 8 bases; unmatched junction bases: 13. Germline CDR1 is MNHEY and CDR2 is SVGAGI. This CDR3 comprises 15 residues. CDR3 sequence reads: CASTLSGSKSHEQFF. CDR3 bases: TGTGCCAGCACCCTCAGCGGGAGTAAATCCCATGAGCAGTTCTTC.

The gene calls are TRBV6-5 and TRBJ2-1; tentative D call: TRBD2 (6 bases). The V gene's germline CDR1 is MNHEY and CDR2 SVGAGI. The CDR3 covers 16 residues. Trimming shortened V by 1 base and J by 4 bases, and 14 bases separated the two germline ends. The CDR3, as DNA: TGTGCCAGCAGTTACTTTGGGGGGAATTTGTACAATGAGCAGTTCTTC. Its protein product is CASSYFGGNLYNEQFF.

The V call is TRBV18, the J call TRBJ1-2; D ambiguous. Germline values: CDR1 KGHSH, CDR2 LQKENI. The ends were cut back, 2 bases at V and 7 bases at J, with 11 bases in the middle. This CDR3 region has 13 residues. CDR3 in DNA: TGTGCCAGCTCACCAGCTGCTGGGCGTGGCTACACCTTC. The encoded protein is CASSPAAGRGYTF.

This chain connects TRBV28 to TRBJ1-6; 7 nucleotides align to TRBD1. CDR3 length: 15 residues. Per germline, CDR1 MDHEN and CDR2 SYDVKM. Unmatched junction bases numbered 8, after V lost 6 bases and J lost 6 bases. The CDR3 bases are TGTGCCAGCAGCCAAGGACAGGCCATTAATTCACCCCTCCACTTT. It codes for CASSQGQAINSPLHF. The full variable domain, its missing parts supplied by reference TRBV28 and TRBJ1-6, is DVKVTQSSRYLVKRTGEKVFLECVQDMDHENMFWYRQDPGLGLRLIYFSYDVKMKEKGDIPEGYSVSREKKERFSLILESASTNQTSMYLCASSQGQAINSPLHFGNGTRLTVT.

This chain uses TRBV5-1 with TRBJ2-6, with D possibly matching TRBD1 (5 bases). The V gene's germline CDR1 is SGHRS and CDR2 YFSETQ. This CDR3 spans 19 amino acids. V dropped 1 base and J dropped 4 bases, with 21 bases sitting between them. The CDR3 bases are TGCGCCAGCAGCTTGCTTTTTGGGGCAGGACGAGGAGGGGCCAACGTCCTGACTTTC. Translating it yields CASSLLFGAGRGGANVLTF.

J is TRBJ1-2 and V is TRBV5-1, with 8 bases that match TRBD1. The V gene's germline CDR1 is SGHRS and CDR2 YFSETQ. The trim removed 0 bases at V and 4 bases at J, leaving 8 bases unmatched. This CDR3 comprises 16 residues. Here the CDR3 reads CASSLALGQVGYGYTF. The DNA for the CDR3 is TGCGCCAGCAGCTTGGCTTTGGGACAGGTGGGCTATGGCTACACCTTC.

In the case of this clone: Other DNA sequences in this specimen translate into the identical CDR3. The chain has TRBV9 and TRBJ2-3, with no clear D. Trimming took off 0 bases at V and 2 bases at J, with 7 bases between the two ends. Germline CDR1 SGDLS, CDR2 YYNGEE. The length of the CDR3 is 14 residues. DNA for the CDR3: TGTGCCAGCAGCGTAGGCGGTTACACAGATACGCAGTATTTT. This sequence encodes CASSVGGYTDTQYF.